Listed below are T cell receptor beta chains from one sample, sequenced in a study of T cells after yellow fever vaccination. A single record per CDR3 protein comes from TCRdb applying MiXCR to the 5' RACE reads. The table has some 160,000 distinct CDR3 sequences, 9.3% seen once; the top ten hold roughly 33%. The input for sequencing was CD8+ T cells sorted from PBMCs, taken 45 days after the yellow fever booster vaccination. Receptors were obtained from a man between 18 and 29 years old who received the YFV17D yellow fever vaccine. Each CDR3 is given with its conserved first and last residue. The D gene is left open where the match is weak. Rows may omit the clone size; those that give it use once, few, many or a size class.

v_call	clone_size	cdr3_length	d_call	j_call	cdr3_aa
TRBV5-1	.	18	.	TRBJ2-1	CASSLDQGRGLSYNEQFF
TRBV20-1	.	13	.	TRBJ2-1	CSARYSTYNEQFF
TRBV12-3/TRBV12-4	few	13	.	TRBJ1-5	CASSGGGIQPQHF
TRBV9	many	15	.	TRBJ2-1	CASSVVGGSYNEQFF
TRBV20-1	.	15	TRBD2	TRBJ2-3	CSARETSGVVDTQYF
TRBV12-3/TRBV12-4	.	14	TRBD2	TRBJ2-3	CASGPSGDTDTQYF
TRBV4-3	few	15	TRBD1	TRBJ1-6	CASSQETGGNSPLHF
TRBV7-9	many	12	.	TRBJ1-2	CASSRAGQGYTF
TRBV20-1	few	16	.	TRBJ1-1	CSARDQRWGLGTEAFF
TRBV19	few	15	TRBD2	TRBJ2-7	CASSIGGGPSYEQYF
TRBV7-9	.	15	.	TRBJ2-2	CASSLVVANTGELFF
TRBV11-2	.	18	TRBD1	TRBJ2-3	CASSLITIVTGGTDTQYF
TRBV6-5	many	13	.	TRBJ2-7	CASSPGFPYEQYF
TRBV12-3/TRBV12-4	.	13	TRBD1	TRBJ1-1	CASSTTGGTEAFF
TRBV4-1	many	14	.	TRBJ2-7	CASSPKVATYEQYF
TRBV6-2/TRBV6-3	.	16	.	TRBJ2-7	CASSTPINKSPDEQYF
TRBV29-1	.	13	.	TRBJ2-7	CSVEDEAGSEQYF
TRBV27	few	18	TRBD2	TRBJ2-3	CASSLSSQVAGGQITQYF
TRBV20-1	.	15	.	TRBJ2-7	CSARPPPGERDEQYF
TRBV3-1	.	16	.	TRBJ2-3	CASSLRVSDLTDTQYF
TRBV4-3	few	17	.	TRBJ1-5	CASSQEAQTYSNQPQHF
TRBV7-6	.	14	.	TRBJ1-1	CASSSQVLNTDAFF
TRBV4-1	.	16	.	TRBJ2-2	CASSQDFSAPSGELFF
TRBV7-9	.	14	.	TRBJ1-1	CASSLPNRNTEAFF
TRBV6-5	few	16	TRBD2	TRBJ2-5	CASGLASGGAEETQYF
TRBV29-1	.	14	.	TRBJ1-2	CSVVRSEWGYGYTF
TRBV7-8	many	13	.	TRBJ2-7	CATLPAGSYEQYF
TRBV4-3	many	13	.	TRBJ1-1	CASSQGGITEAFF
TRBV4-1	.	14	TRBD2	TRBJ2-3	CASSGTSSTDTQYF
TRBV5-1	few	16	.	TRBJ2-3	CASSLERAWGTDTQYF
TRBV20-1	.	14	TRBD1	TRBJ2-5	CSARVQGAGETQYF